This is a list of T cell receptor beta chains from one sample in a study of blood T cell repertoires in COVID-19. The repertoire was sequenced with immunoSEQ multiplex PCR; TCRdb's copy has only in-frame clones and lacks some. The data contain 20,000 or so clones, approximately 89% of them singletons. Sequenced sample: peripheral blood. These TCRs come from a human donor in a cohort sampled during active COVID-19. Each CDR3 is given with its conserved first and last residue. A D gene is named only where the DNA matches it firmly. The size of a clone is reported for some rows only, either as once, few or many, or as a class for expanded clones.

V gene: TRBV3-1/TRBV3-2
clone size: -
D gene: TRBD1
J gene: TRBJ1-6
CDR3 protein: CASSQGGQGNSPLHF
CDR3 DNA: TGTGCCAGCAGCCAGGGCGGACAGGGCAATTCACCCCTCCACTTT

V gene: TRBV3-1/TRBV3-2
clone size: once
D gene: TRBD1
J gene: TRBJ1-2
CDR3 protein: CASSPGTVYGYTF
CDR3 DNA: TGTGCCAGCAGCCCCGGGACAGTCTATGGCTACACCTTC

V gene: TRBV6-5
clone size: -
D gene: TRBD2
J gene: TRBJ2-1
CDR3 protein: CASSSGLAGDGLF
CDR3 DNA: TGTGCCAGCAGCAGTGGACTAGCGGGAGATGGGCTCTTC

V gene: TRBV12-2
clone size: -
D gene: -
J gene: TRBJ2-4
CDR3 protein: CASRTISSGVEKNIQYF
CDR3 DNA: TGTGCAAGTCGCACAATTTCATCCGGGGTAGAAAAAAACATTCAGTACTTC

V gene: TRBV4-3
clone size: -
D gene: TRBD2
J gene: TRBJ2-3
CDR3 protein: CASSPTSWADTQYF
CDR3 DNA: TGCGCCAGCAGCCCGACTAGCTGGGCAGATACGCAGTATTTT

V gene: TRBV2
clone size: -
D gene: TRBD1
J gene: TRBJ1-2
CDR3 protein: CASSDRGRDYGYTF
CDR3 DNA: TGTGCCAGCAGTGACAGGGGGCGCGACTATGGCTACACCTTC

V gene: TRBV29-1
clone size: -
D gene: TRBD2
J gene: TRBJ2-2
CDR3 protein: CSVGGLAGSGELFF
CDR3 DNA: TGCAGCGTCGGAGGACTAGCGGGGTCCGGGGAGCTGTTTTTT

V gene: TRBV5-3
clone size: -
D gene: -
J gene: TRBJ2-1
CDR3 protein: CARSLKAGEYNEQFF
CDR3 DNA: TGTGCCAGAAGCTTAAAGGCAGGGGAATACAATGAGCAGTTCTTC

V gene: TRBV3-1/TRBV3-2
clone size: -
D gene: -
J gene: TRBJ2-5
CDR3 protein: CASSQDPGVQETQYF
CDR3 DNA: TGTGCCAGCAGCCAAGATCCCGGGGTCCAAGAGACCCAGTACTTC

V gene: TRBV6-5
clone size: -
D gene: TRBD2
J gene: TRBJ2-1
CDR3 protein: CASSFSSGASNEQFF
CDR3 DNA: TGTGCCAGCAGCTTTTCTAGCGGGGCTAGCAATGAGCAGTTCTTC

V gene: TRBV6-5
clone size: -
D gene: -
J gene: TRBJ1-2
CDR3 protein: CASTSGGANYGYTF
CDR3 DNA: TGTGCCAGCACCTCCGGGGGGGCCAACTATGGCTACACCTTC

V gene: TRBV2
clone size: -
D gene: TRBD1
J gene: TRBJ1-3
CDR3 protein: CASRGTGGGNTIYF
CDR3 DNA: TGTGCCAGCAGAGGGACAGGGGGTGGAAACACCATATATTTT

V gene: TRBV29-1
clone size: -
D gene: -
J gene: TRBJ1-1
CDR3 protein: CSVEEVGAEAFF
CDR3 DNA: TGCAGCGTTGAAGAGGTAGGGGCTGAAGCTTTCTTT

V gene: TRBV6-5
clone size: -
D gene: -
J gene: TRBJ2-7
CDR3 protein: CASSYSAGVNEQYF
CDR3 DNA: TGTGCCAGCAGTTACTCGGCAGGGGTGAACGAGCAGTACTTC

V gene: TRBV4-2
clone size: -
D gene: -
J gene: TRBJ1-1
CDR3 protein: CASSQGRGSGTEAFF
CDR3 DNA: TGTGCCAGCAGCCAAGGTCGAGGGTCGGGCACTGAAGCTTTCTTT

V gene: TRBV5-1
clone size: -
D gene: TRBD1
J gene: TRBJ1-4
CDR3 protein: CASSLNYPGGGNEKLFF
CDR3 DNA: TGCGCCAGCAGCTTGAACTATCCAGGGGGCGGTAATGAAAAACTGTTTTTT

V gene: TRBV19
clone size: -
D gene: TRBD1
J gene: TRBJ2-1
CDR3 protein: CASSMEGQVIYNEQFF
CDR3 DNA: TGTGCCAGTAGTATGGAGGGACAGGTGATCTACAATGAGCAGTTCTTC

V gene: TRBV2
clone size: -
D gene: TRBD1
J gene: TRBJ2-7
CDR3 protein: CASSSSGDRVNEQYF
CDR3 DNA: TGTGCCAGCAGTTCAAGCGGGGACAGGGTGAACGAGCAGTACTTC

V gene: TRBV12-3/TRBV12-4
clone size: -
D gene: -
J gene: TRBJ2-7
CDR3 protein: CASRRQVYEQYF
CDR3 DNA: TGTGCCAGCAGAAGACAGGTCTACGAGCAGTACTTC

V gene: TRBV2
clone size: few
D gene: -
J gene: TRBJ2-2
CDR3 protein: CASSEYRETGELFF
CDR3 DNA: TGTGCCAGCAGTGAGTACCGGGAAACCGGGGAGCTGTTTTTT

V gene: TRBV27
clone size: once
D gene: -
J gene: TRBJ1-3
CDR3 protein: CASSLALQGHTIYF
CDR3 DNA: TGTGCCAGCAGTTTGGCCCTACAGGGACACACCATATATTTT

V gene: TRBV28
clone size: -
D gene: -
J gene: TRBJ2-5
CDR3 protein: CASSSVQVLQYF
CDR3 DNA: TGTGCCAGCAGCTCCGTACAGGTCCTCCAGTACTTC

V gene: TRBV27
clone size: -
D gene: TRBD2
J gene: TRBJ2-2
CDR3 protein: CASSQRLAGGNTGELFF
CDR3 DNA: TGTGCCAGCTCCCAGAGACTAGCGGGAGGGAACACCGGGGAGCTGTTTTTT

V gene: TRBV27
clone size: -
D gene: -
J gene: TRBJ2-3
CDR3 protein: CASSLTQGSDTQYF
CDR3 DNA: TGTGCCAGCAGTTTAACACAGGGCTCAGATACGCAGTATTTT

V gene: TRBV15
clone size: -
D gene: TRBD1
J gene: TRBJ1-2
CDR3 protein: CATSRQSPGTGNYGYTF
CDR3 DNA: TGTGCCACCAGCAGACAAAGTCCCGGGACAGGGAACTATGGCTACACCTTC

V gene: TRBV11-3
clone size: -
D gene: TRBD1
J gene: TRBJ2-2
CDR3 protein: CASSFTRNTGGMNTGELFF
CDR3 DNA: TGTGCCAGCAGCTTCACAAGAAACACAGGGGGAATGAACACCGGGGAGCTGTTTTTT

V gene: TRBV9
clone size: -
D gene: -
J gene: TRBJ2-3
CDR3 protein: CASRMVGGGADTQYF
CDR3 DNA: TGTGCCAGCAGGATGGTCGGAGGGGGCGCAGATACGCAGTATTTT

V gene: TRBV29-1
clone size: -
D gene: -
J gene: TRBJ1-2
CDR3 protein: CSASKQGSSYTF
CDR3 DNA: TGCAGCGCCTCAAAACAGGGATCAAGCTACACCTTC

V gene: TRBV5-4
clone size: -
D gene: TRBD1
J gene: TRBJ2-3
CDR3 protein: CASSLGGQSTDTQYF
CDR3 DNA: TGTGCCAGCAGCTTGGGGGGACAGAGCACAGATACGCAGTATTTT

V gene: TRBV6-1
clone size: -
D gene: TRBD1
J gene: TRBJ2-3
CDR3 protein: CASSVNRGYRSTDTQYF
CDR3 DNA: TGTGCCAGCAGTGTAAACAGGGGGTACCGAAGCACAGATACGCAGTATTTT

V gene: TRBV6-5
clone size: -
D gene: TRBD2
J gene: TRBJ2-1
CDR3 protein: CASTREGLGEQFF
CDR3 DNA: TGTGCCAGCACGCGGGAGGGCCTCGGTGAGCAGTTCTTC

V gene: TRBV13
clone size: -
D gene: -
J gene: TRBJ2-2
CDR3 protein: CASSLGGSMGHTGELFF
CDR3 DNA: TGTGCCAGCAGCTTAGGCGGGTCCATGGGGCACACCGGGGAGCTGTTTTTT

V gene: TRBV24-1
clone size: -
D gene: TRBD2
J gene: TRBJ2-1
CDR3 protein: CATSDLRTSDLNEQFF
CDR3 DNA: TGTGCCACCAGTGATCTTAGGACTAGCGATCTCAATGAGCAGTTCTTC

V gene: TRBV4-3
clone size: -
D gene: -
J gene: TRBJ2-7
CDR3 protein: CASSQDVPGTHVSYEQYF
CDR3 DNA: TGCGCCAGCAGCCAAGATGTCCCCGGGACACACGTATCCTACGAGCAGTACTTC

V gene: TRBV7-2
clone size: -
D gene: -
J gene: TRBJ1-6
CDR3 protein: CASSIRTADNSPLHF
CDR3 DNA: TGTGCCAGCAGCATTAGGACAGCCGATAATTCACCCCTCCACTTT

V gene: TRBV6-5
clone size: once
D gene: TRBD2
J gene: TRBJ2-4
CDR3 protein: CASRSLAGGNIQYF
CDR3 DNA: TGTGCCAGCAGGAGTCTAGCGGGAGGGAACATTCAGTACTTC

V gene: TRBV7-2
clone size: -
D gene: TRBD2
J gene: TRBJ2-7
CDR3 protein: CASSQLIGLADEQYF
CDR3 DNA: TGTGCCAGCAGCCAGTTGATTGGACTAGCCGACGAGCAGTACTTC

V gene: TRBV6-2/TRBV6-3
clone size: once
D gene: TRBD2
J gene: TRBJ2-1
CDR3 protein: CASSPKRTSSYNEQFF
CDR3 DNA: TGTGCCAGCAGTCCGAAGCGGACTAGCTCCTACAATGAGCAGTTCTTC

V gene: TRBV2
clone size: few
D gene: TRBD2
J gene: TRBJ2-5
CDR3 protein: CARSTSGGQETQYF
CDR3 DNA: TGTGCCAGATCGACTAGCGGGGGACAAGAGACCCAGTACTTC

V gene: TRBV6-1
clone size: -
D gene: -
J gene: TRBJ1-2
CDR3 protein: CASSEEGSGYGYTF
CDR3 DNA: TGTGCCAGCAGTGAAGAGGGCAGCGGCTATGGCTACACCTTC

V gene: TRBV3-1/TRBV3-2
clone size: -
D gene: -
J gene: TRBJ2-4
CDR3 protein: CASSQPMEGDRLAKNIQYF
CDR3 DNA: TGTGCCAGCAGCCAACCCATGGAGGGAGACAGACTAGCCAAAAACATTCAGTACTTC

V gene: TRBV9
clone size: -
D gene: -
J gene: TRBJ1-2
CDR3 protein: CASSPGCF
CDR3 DNA: TGTGCCAGCAGCCCCGGGTGCTTC

V gene: TRBV18
clone size: -
D gene: TRBD1
J gene: TRBJ1-5
CDR3 protein: CASSPGTGLRPQHF
CDR3 DNA: TGTGCCAGCTCACCAGGGACAGGATTAAGACCCCAGCATTTT

V gene: TRBV7-9
clone size: -
D gene: -
J gene: TRBJ2-7
CDR3 protein: CASSAGSSYEQYF
CDR3 DNA: TGTGCCAGCAGCGCGGGGAGCTCCTACGAGCAGTACTTC

V gene: TRBV18
clone size: -
D gene: TRBD2
J gene: TRBJ2-7
CDR3 protein: CASSPGTSGVGEQYF
CDR3 DNA: TGTGCCAGCTCACCAGGGACTAGCGGGGTAGGCGAGCAGTACTTC

V gene: TRBV23-1
clone size: -
D gene: TRBD1
J gene: TRBJ2-4
CDR3 protein: CASSPRNYRGLPLLAKNIQYF
CDR3 DNA: TGCGCCAGCAGCCCCCGCAACTACAGGGGGCTGCCCCTCCTAGCCAAAAACATTCAGTACTTC